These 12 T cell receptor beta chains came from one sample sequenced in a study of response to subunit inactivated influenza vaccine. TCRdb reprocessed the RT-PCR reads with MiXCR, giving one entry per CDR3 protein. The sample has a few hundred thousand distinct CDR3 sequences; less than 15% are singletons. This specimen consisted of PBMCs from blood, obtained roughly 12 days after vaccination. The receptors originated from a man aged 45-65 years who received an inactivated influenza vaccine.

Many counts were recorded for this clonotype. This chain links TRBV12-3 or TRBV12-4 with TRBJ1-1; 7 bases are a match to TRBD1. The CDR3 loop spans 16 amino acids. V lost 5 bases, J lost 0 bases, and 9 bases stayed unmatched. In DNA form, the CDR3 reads TGTGCCAGCAGTACAAAGGGGGCCCGAATGAACACTGAAGCTTTCTTT. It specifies CASSTKGARMNTEAFF.

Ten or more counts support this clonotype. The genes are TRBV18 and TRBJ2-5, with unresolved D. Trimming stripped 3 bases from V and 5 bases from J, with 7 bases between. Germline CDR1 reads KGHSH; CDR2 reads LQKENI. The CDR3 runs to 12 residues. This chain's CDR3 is CASSPYRETQYF. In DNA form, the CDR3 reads TGTGCCAGCTCACCTTACCGTGAGACCCAGTACTTC.

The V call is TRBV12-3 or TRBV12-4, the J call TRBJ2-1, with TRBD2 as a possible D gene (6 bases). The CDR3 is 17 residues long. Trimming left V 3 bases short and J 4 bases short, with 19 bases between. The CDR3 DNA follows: TGTGCCAGCAGTTTTAGCGCGACTAGGGCACAGTACAATGAGCAGTTCTTC. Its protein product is CASSFSATRAQYNEQFF.

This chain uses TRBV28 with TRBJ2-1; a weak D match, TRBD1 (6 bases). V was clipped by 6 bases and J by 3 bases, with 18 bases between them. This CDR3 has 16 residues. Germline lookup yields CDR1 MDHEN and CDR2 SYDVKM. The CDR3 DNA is TGTGCCAGCAGCTCCCTCCAGGGGTCGGACTACAATGAGCAGTTCTTC. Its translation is CASSSLQGSDYNEQFF.

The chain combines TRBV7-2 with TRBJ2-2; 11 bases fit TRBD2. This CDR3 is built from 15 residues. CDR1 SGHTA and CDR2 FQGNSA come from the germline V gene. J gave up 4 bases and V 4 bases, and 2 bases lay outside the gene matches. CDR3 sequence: CASSSTSGGTGELFF. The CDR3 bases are TGTGCCAGCAGCTCAACTAGCGGGGGCACCGGGGAGCTGTTTTTT.

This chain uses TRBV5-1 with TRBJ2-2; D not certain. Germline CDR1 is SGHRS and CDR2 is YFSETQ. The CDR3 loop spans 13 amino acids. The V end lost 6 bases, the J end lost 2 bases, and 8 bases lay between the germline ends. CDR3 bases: TGCGCCAGCAACCCTCCAAACACCGGGGAGCTGTTTTTT. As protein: CASNPPNTGELFF.

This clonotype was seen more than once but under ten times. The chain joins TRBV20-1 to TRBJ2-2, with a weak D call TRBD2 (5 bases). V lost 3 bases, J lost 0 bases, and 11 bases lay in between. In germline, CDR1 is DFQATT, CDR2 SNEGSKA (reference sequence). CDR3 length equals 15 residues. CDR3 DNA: TGCAGTGCTAGGGAGGTTGTTACGAACACCGGGGAGCTGTTTTTT. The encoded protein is CSAREVVTNTGELFF.

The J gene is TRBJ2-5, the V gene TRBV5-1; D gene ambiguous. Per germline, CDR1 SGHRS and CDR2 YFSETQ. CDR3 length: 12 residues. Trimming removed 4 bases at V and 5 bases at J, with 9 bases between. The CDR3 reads CASSGWGETQYF. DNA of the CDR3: TGCGCCAGCAGCGGGTGGGGTGAGACCCAGTACTTC.

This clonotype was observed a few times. CDR3: CASSQEDRGPPYEQYF. The CDR3 DNA reads as TGCGCCAGCAGCCAAGAGGACAGGGGCCCCCCCTACGAGCAGTACTTC. The chain joins TRBV4-3 to TRBJ2-7; 9 nucleotides match TRBD1. The V gene's germline CDR1 is LGHNA and CDR2 YSLEER. Trimming took 0 bases from V and 2 from J; bases not matched to a gene: 5. CDR3 size: 16 residues.

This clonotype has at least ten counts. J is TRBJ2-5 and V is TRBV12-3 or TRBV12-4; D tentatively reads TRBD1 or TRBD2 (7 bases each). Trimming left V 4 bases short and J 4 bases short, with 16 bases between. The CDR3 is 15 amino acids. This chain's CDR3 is CASSSPGRGPETQYF. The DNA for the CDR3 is TGTGCCAGCAGTTCCCCGGGGAGGGGGCCAGAGACCCAGTACTTC.

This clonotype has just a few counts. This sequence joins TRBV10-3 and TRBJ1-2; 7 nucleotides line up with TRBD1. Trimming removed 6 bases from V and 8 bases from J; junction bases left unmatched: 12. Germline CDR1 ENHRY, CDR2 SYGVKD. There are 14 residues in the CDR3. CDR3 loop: CAISRDSPTRGYTF. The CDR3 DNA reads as TGTGCCATCAGCCGGGACAGCCCTACGAGGGGCTACACCTTC.

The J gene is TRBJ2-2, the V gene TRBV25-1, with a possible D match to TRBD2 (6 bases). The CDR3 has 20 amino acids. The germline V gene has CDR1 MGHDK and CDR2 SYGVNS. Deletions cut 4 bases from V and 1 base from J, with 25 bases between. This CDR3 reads CASSGYLGGNVGGNTGELFF. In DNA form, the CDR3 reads TGTGCCAGCAGTGGCTACCTCGGGGGTAATGTTGGTGGGAACACCGGGGAGCTGTTTTTT.